This T cell receptor (beta chain) was observed in a study of blood T cell repertoires in COVID-19. Study in general: Italy, Spain and the United States were the sources of the convalescent and acute COVID-19 samples. T cells, B-cell-depleted T cells, or PBMCs supplied cDNA or gDNA.

Original data processing: Reference gene primer amplification gave nucleated cell count estimates. Assay used: immunoSEQ multiplex PCR; TCRdb lists only in-frame clones, some missing. V and J calls and clone size come straight from that table; D and trimming were deduced from the DNA. The sample has tens of thousands of clones, about 81% seen once. The CDR3 loop spans 15 amino acids. Trimming shortened V by 0 bases and J by 2 bases, and 11 bases separated the two germline ends. Germline lookup yields CDR1 SGHRS and CDR2 YFSETQ. Material: peripheral blood. This sequence originates from a human donor in a cohort sampled during active COVID-19. This sequence joins TRBV5-1 and TRBJ1-2; the D is unclear. CDR3 sequence (DNA): TGCGCCAGCAGCTTGGACATTTCGACAAACTATGGCTACACCTTC. Amino acids: CASSLDISTNYGYTF.